This T cell receptor (beta chain) originates from a study of control samples from healthy donors and cancer patients. TCRdb's copy holds only in-frame clones and misses some; the assay was immunoSEQ multiplex PCR. The sample has around 96,000 clones, 85% to 95% seen once; the top ten hold around 8.5%. Deletions cut 4 bases from V and 2 bases from J, with 10 bases between. The CDR3 extends over 13 amino acids. Germline V lookup: CDR1 SGHRS, CDR2 YFSETQ. The sample consisted of blood. This chain joins TRBV5-1 and TRBJ2-7; D is ambiguous. This receptor was taken from a man between 18 and 29 years old in good health. The CDR3, as DNA: TGCGCCAGCAGCGTGGACGGAGCCTACGAGCAGTACTTC. Translating gives CASSVDGAYEQYF.